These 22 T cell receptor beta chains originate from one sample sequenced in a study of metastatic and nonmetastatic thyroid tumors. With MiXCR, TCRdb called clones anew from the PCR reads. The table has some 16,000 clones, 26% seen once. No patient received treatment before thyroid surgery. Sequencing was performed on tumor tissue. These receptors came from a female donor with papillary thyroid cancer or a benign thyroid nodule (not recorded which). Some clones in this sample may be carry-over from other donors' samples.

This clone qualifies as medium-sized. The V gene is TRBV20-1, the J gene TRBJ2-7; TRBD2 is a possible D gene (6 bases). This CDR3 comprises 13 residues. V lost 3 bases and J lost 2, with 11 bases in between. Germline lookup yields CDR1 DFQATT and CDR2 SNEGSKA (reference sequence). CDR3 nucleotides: TGCAGTGCTAGCGGGGCGGGGACCTACGAGCAGTACTTC. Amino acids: CSASGAGTYEQYF.

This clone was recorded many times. The CDR3 DNA sequence: TGTGCCAGCAAATTCCAGACCGGCGAAAAACTGTTTTTT. Its protein is CASKFQTGEKLFF. The V and J genes are TRBV2 and TRBJ1-4; D is ambiguous. CDR1 SNHLY and CDR2 FYNNEI come from the germline V gene. The V end lost 7 bases, the J end lost 8 bases, and 14 bases lay between the germline ends. The CDR3 spans 13 residues.

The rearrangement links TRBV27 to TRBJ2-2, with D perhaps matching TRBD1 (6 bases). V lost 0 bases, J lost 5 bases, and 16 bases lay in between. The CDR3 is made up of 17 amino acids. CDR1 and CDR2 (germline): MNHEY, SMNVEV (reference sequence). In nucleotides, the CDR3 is TGTGCCAGCAGTTTATCAGTGCGTGGGGGCCCGACCGGGGAGCTGTTTTTT. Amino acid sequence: CASSLSVRGGPTGELFF.

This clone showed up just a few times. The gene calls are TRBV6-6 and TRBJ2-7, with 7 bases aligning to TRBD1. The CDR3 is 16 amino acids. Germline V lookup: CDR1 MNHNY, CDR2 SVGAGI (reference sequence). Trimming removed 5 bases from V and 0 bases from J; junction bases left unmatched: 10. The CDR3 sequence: CASSQSRGRVSYEQYF. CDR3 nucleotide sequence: TGTGCCAGCAGTCAGTCGAGGGGGCGAGTCTCCTACGAGCAGTACTTC.

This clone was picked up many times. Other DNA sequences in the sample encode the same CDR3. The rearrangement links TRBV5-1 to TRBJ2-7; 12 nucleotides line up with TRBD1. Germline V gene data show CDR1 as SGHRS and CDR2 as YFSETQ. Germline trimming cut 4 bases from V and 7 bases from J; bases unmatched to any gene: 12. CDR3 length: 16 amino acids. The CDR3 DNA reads TGCGCCAGCAGCACAGACGGGACAGGGGGCGCGTCGGAGCAGTACTTC. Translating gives CASSTDGTGGASEQYF.

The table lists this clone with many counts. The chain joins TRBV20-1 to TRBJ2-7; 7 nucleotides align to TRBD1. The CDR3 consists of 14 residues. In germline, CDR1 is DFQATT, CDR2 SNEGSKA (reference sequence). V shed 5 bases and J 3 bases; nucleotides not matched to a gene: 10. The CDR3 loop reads CSAGKTGKNYEQYF. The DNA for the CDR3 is TGCAGTGCTGGGAAGACAGGGAAGAACTACGAGCAGTACTTC.

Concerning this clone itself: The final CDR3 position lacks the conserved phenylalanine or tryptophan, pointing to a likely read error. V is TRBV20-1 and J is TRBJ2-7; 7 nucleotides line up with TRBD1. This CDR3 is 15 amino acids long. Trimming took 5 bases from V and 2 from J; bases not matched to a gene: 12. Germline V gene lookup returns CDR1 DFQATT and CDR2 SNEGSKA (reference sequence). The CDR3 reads CSAPRTDRDTYEQYL. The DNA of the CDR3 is TGCAGTGCTCCACGGACCGACAGGGACACCTACGAGCAGTACTTA.

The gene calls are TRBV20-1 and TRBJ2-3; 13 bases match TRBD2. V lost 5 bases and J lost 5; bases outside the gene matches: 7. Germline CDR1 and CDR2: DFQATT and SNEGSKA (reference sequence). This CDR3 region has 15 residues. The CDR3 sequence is CSASTSGRREDTQYF. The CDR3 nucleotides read TGCAGTGCTTCGACTAGCGGGAGGAGGGAAGATACGCAGTATTTT.

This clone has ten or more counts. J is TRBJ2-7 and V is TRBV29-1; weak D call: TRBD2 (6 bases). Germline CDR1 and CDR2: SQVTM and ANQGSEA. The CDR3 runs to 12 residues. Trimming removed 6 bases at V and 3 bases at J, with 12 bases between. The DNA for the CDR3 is TGCAGCGTGGGGGACTGGAGCTACGAGCAGTACTTC. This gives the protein CSVGDWSYEQYF.

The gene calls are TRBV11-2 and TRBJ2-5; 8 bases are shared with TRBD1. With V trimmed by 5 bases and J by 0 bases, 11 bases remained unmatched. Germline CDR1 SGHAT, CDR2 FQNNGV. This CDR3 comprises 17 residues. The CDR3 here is CASSQAVNRGNQETQYF. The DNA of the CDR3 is TGTGCCAGCAGCCAGGCCGTAAACAGGGGGAACCAAGAGACCCAGTACTTC.

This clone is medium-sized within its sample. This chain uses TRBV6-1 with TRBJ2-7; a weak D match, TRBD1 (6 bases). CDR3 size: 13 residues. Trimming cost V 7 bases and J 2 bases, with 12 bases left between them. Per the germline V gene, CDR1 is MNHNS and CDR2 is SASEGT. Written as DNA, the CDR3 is TGTGCCAGCAAAGGACAGAAGACCTACGAGCAGTACTTC. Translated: CASKGQKTYEQYF.

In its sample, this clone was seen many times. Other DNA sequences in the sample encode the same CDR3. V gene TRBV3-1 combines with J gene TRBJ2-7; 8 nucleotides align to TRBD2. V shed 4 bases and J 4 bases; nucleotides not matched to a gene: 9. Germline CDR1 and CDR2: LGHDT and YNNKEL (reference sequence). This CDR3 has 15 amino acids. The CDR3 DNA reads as TGTGCCAGCAGCCCATCGGGGGGGGGCTCATACGAGCAGTACTTC. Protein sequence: CASSPSGGGSYEQYF.

CDR3 loop: CASSTDGTGGAPEQYF. CDR3 sequence (DNA): TGCGCCAGCAGCACAGACGGCACAGGGGGCGCGCCGGAGCAGTACTTC. The rearrangement links TRBV5-1 to TRBJ2-7; 9 bases map to TRBD1. J was trimmed by 7 bases and V by 4 bases; bases with no gene match: 15. The germline gives CDR1 SGHRS, CDR2 YFSETQ. CDR3 length equals 16 residues. The full variable domain, completed using reference TRBV5-1 and TRBJ2-7, is KAGVTQTPRYLIKTRGQQVTLSCSPISGHRSVSWYQQTPGQGLQFLFEYFSETQRNKGNFPGRFSGRQFSNSRSEMNVSTLELGDSALYLCASSTDGTGGAPEQYFGPGTRLTVT.

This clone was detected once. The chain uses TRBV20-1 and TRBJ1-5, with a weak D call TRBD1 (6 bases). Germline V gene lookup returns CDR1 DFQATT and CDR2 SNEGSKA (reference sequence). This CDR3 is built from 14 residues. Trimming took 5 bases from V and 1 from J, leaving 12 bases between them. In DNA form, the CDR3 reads TGCAGTGCTCCAACAGGGAAAAGCAATCAGCCCCAGCATTTT. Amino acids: CSAPTGKSNQPQHF.

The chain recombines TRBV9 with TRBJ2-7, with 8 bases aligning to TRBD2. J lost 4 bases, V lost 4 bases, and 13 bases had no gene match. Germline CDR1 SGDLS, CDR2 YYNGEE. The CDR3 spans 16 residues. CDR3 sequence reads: CASSLLPGLGEYEQYF. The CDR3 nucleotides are TGTGCCAGCAGCTTACTCCCGGGACTAGGAGAATACGAGCAGTACTTC.

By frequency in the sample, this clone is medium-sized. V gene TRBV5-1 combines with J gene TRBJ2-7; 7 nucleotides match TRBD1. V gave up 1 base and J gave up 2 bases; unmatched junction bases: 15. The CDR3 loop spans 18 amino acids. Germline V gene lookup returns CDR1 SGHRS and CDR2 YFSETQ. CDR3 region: CASSLIGEIRGKTYEQYF. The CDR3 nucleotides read TGCGCCAGCAGCTTGATTGGAGAAATCAGGGGGAAGACCTACGAGCAGTACTTC.

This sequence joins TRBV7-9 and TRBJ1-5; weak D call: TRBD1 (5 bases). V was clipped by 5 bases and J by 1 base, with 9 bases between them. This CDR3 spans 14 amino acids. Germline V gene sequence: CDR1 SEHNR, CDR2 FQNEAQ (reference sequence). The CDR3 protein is CASSLRGSNQPQHF. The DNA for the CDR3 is TGTGCCAGCAGCCTCCGGGGGAGCAATCAGCCCCAGCATTTT.

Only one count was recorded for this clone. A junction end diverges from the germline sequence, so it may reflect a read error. CDR3 protein: CSARQGGNQHQHF. The CDR3 region has the DNA TGCAGTGCTAGACAGGGGGGAAATCAGCACCAGCATTTT. The V gene is TRBV20-1, the J gene TRBJ1-5; 7 nucleotides agree with TRBD1. The CDR3 loop spans 13 amino acids. The germline V gene encodes CDR1 DFQATT and CDR2 SNEGSKA (reference sequence).

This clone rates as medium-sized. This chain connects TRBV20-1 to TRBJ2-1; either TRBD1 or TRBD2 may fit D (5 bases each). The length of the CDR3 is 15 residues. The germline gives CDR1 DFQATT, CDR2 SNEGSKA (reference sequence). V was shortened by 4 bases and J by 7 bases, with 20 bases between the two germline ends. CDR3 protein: CSAIGRGPIMNEQFF. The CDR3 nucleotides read TGCAGTGCTATAGGACGGGGACCTATAATGAATGAGCAGTTCTTC.

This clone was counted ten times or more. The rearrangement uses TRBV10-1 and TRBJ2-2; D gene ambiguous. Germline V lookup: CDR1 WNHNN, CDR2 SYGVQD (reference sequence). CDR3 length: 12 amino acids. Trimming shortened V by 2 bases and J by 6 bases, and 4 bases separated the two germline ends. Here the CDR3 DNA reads TGCGCCAGCAGTGAGGGGGCCGGGGAGCTGTTTTTT. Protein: CASSEGAGELFF.

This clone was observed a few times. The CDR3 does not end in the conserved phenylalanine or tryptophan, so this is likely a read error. For the CDR3, the DNA is TGTGCCAGCTCACCCCTGACAGGGGGCGATAGCACCGAAGCTTTCCTT. It yields the protein CASSPLTGGDSTEAFL. The rearrangement uses TRBV18 and TRBJ1-1; 10 nucleotides line up with TRBD1. Germline V gene data show CDR1 as KGHSH and CDR2 as LQKENI. V gave up 3 bases and J gave up 8 bases; unmatched junction bases: 12. This CDR3 comprises 16 residues.

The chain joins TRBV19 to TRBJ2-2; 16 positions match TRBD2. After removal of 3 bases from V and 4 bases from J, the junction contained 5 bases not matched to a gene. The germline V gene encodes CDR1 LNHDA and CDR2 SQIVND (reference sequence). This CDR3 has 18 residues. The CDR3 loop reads CASSMGLAGGPGTGELFF. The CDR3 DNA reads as TGTGCCAGTAGTATGGGACTAGCGGGAGGGCCAGGCACCGGGGAGCTGTTTTTT.